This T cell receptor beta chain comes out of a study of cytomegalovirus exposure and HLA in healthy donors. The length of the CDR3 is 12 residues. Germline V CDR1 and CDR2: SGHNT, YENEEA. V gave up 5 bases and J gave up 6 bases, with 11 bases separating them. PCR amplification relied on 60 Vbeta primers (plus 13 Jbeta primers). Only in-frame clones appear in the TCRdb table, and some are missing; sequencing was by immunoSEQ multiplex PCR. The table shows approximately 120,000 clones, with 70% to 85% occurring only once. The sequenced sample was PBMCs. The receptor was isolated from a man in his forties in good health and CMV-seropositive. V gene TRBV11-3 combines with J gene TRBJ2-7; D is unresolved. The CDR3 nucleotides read TGTGCCAGCAGCACTAATAGTGGCGAGCAGTACTTC. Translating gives CASSTNSGEQYF.